The 7 T cell receptor beta chains below come from one sample, sequenced in a study of blood T cell repertoires in COVID-19. The data were produced by immunoSEQ multiplex PCR, yet TCRdb's version contains in-frame clones alone and is incomplete. The data contain about 27,000 clones, roughly 89% of them singletons. Sequenced: peripheral blood. Receptors originate from a man between 65 and 79 years old with active COVID-19.

The chain links TRBV12-5 to TRBJ1-2, with D uncertain. V dropped 1 base and J dropped 7 bases, with 16 bases sitting between them. The germline gives CDR1 LGHNT, CDR2 FRNRAP. The CDR3 has 15 residues. The CDR3 DNA follows: TGTGCTAGTGGTTTGGGAGAGGTGCCCTCAGCTGGCTACACCTTC. Translation: CASGLGEVPSAGYTF.

The V call is TRBV5-6, the J call TRBJ1-5; TRBD1 aligns across 7 bases. V was clipped by 4 bases and J by 5 bases; unmatched bases: 6. The CDR3 is made up of 14 amino acids. Germline V lookup: CDR1 SGHDT, CDR2 YYEEEE. The CDR3 region is CASSGGQEYQPQHF. The CDR3 nucleotides are TGTGCCAGCAGCGGAGGACAGGAATATCAGCCCCAGCATTTT.

The table lists this clone with a few counts. This rearrangement joins TRBV9 to TRBJ1-6; 8 positions match TRBD1. This CDR3 contains 16 residues. CDR1 is SGDLS and CDR2 is YYNGEE in the germline V gene. V lost 3 bases to trimming and J lost 3 bases; unmatched junction nucleotides: 5. DNA for the CDR3: TGTGCCAGCAGCGACGGACAGGGAGGCTATAATTCACCCCTCCACTTT. It specifies CASSDGQGGYNSPLHF.

V and J are TRBV5-1 and TRBJ2-1, with 7 positions matching TRBD1. Germline V gene sequence: CDR1 SGHRS, CDR2 YFSETQ. Trimming at V came to 0 bases and at J to 5 bases, leaving 8 bases not matched to a gene. The CDR3 is made up of 16 amino acids. CDR3 region: CASSLGGTVPHNEQFF. The CDR3 bases are TGCGCCAGCAGCTTGGGGGGGACAGTTCCCCACAATGAGCAGTTCTTC.

The chain is built from TRBV6-5 and TRBJ1-5; tentatively, D is TRBD1 (6 bases). Looked up from germline, CDR1 is MNHEY and CDR2 is SVGAGI. Trimming stripped 10 bases from V and 4 bases from J, with 17 bases between. The CDR3 has 14 residues. DNA for the CDR3: TGTGCCACCGCGCATTTTGGGACAAATCAGCCCCAGCATTTT. Its translation: CATAHFGTNQPQHF.

The chain carries TRBV14 and TRBJ2-3, with 9 bases matching TRBD2. V gave up 3 bases and J gave up 2 bases; unmatched junction bases: 3. The CDR3 extends over 15 amino acids. Germline lookup yields CDR1 SGHDN and CDR2 FVKESK. CDR3 amino acids: CASSHRTSATDTQYF. The CDR3, as DNA: TGTGCCAGCAGCCATAGGACTAGCGCCACAGATACGCAGTATTTT.

The chain carries TRBV9 and TRBJ2-2, with 8 bases lining up with TRBD2. Germline trimming cut 4 bases from V and 0 bases from J; bases unmatched to any gene: 11. The germline gives CDR1 SGDLS, CDR2 YYNGEE. There are 18 residues in the CDR3. The CDR3 DNA follows: TGTGCCAGCAGCCCAAGCCCGGGACTAGGTCCGAACACCGGGGAGCTGTTTTTT. Its translation: CASSPSPGLGPNTGELFF.